The 17 T cell receptor beta chains below all came from one sample that was sequenced in a study of early T cells in non-severe SARS-CoV-2 infection. TCRdb re-derived calls from the 5' RACE reads in MiXCR, one entry per CDR3 protein. The table includes more than 80,000 distinct CDR3 sequences, roughly 15% detected once. Input material: whole blood. The origin of the receptors is an adult who was a healthcare worker with PCR-confirmed SARS-CoV-2 infection or an uninfected control (not recorded which).

The J gene is TRBJ2-1, the V gene TRBV20-1, with unresolved D. Trimming left V 0 bases short and J 0 bases short, with 12 bases between. There are 16 residues in the CDR3. Germline assignment: CDR1 DFQATT and CDR2 SNEGSKA (reference sequence). CDR3 sequence: CSARDLQSVSYNEQFF. The CDR3 DNA reads as TGCAGTGCTAGAGATCTTCAAAGCGTCTCCTACAATGAGCAGTTCTTC.

J is TRBJ1-2 and V is TRBV20-1; D gene uncertain. V lost 3 bases and J 1 base, leaving 15 bases between the germline ends. Germline lookup yields CDR1 DFQATT and CDR2 SNEGSKA (reference sequence). This CDR3 comprises 15 residues. The CDR3 reads CSASDRLVLNYGYTF. In DNA form, the CDR3 reads TGCAGTGCTAGCGATCGCCTGGTCCTTAACTATGGCTACACCTTC.

This sequence joins TRBV11-2 and TRBJ2-7; 8 bases match TRBD2. CDR1 and CDR2 (germline): SGHAT, FQNNGV. The V and J ends lost 4 bases and 2 bases, in that order; junction bases with no gene match: 10. This CDR3 has 16 residues. The CDR3 loop is CASSSVSRRGAYEQYF. CDR3 nucleotide sequence: TGTGCCAGCAGCTCCGTCAGCCGGCGGGGGGCCTACGAGCAGTACTTC.

The sample holds a few counts of this clonotype. The chain has TRBV6-4 and TRBJ2-1; the D gene is possibly TRBD2 (5 bases). With 5 bases removed from V and 5 bases from J, the gap between germline ends came to 7 bases. CDR1 and CDR2 (germline): MRHNA, SNTAGT. This CDR3 region has 12 residues. CDR3 residues: CASSRGNNEQFF. Here the CDR3 DNA reads TGTGCCAGCAGTCGAGGGAACAATGAGCAGTTCTTC.

V usage is TRBV28 and J usage is TRBJ1-2; tentative D call: TRBD1 (5 bases). V was pared by 6 bases and J by 5 bases, with 16 bases between. This CDR3 is built from 14 residues. CDR1 is MDHEN and CDR2 is SYDVKM in the germline V gene. CDR3 protein: CASSIAGRAYGYTF. CDR3 sequence (DNA): TGTGCCAGCAGCATCGCAGGGAGGGCTTATGGCTACACCTTC.

This clonotype was counted a few times. The CDR3 reads CATSDSAVGGARATQYF. CDR3 DNA: TGTGCCACCAGTGATTCCGCTGTAGGGGGGGCCAGGGCGACCCAGTACTTC. This rearrangement joins TRBV24-1 to TRBJ2-5; a weak D match, TRBD2 (7 bases). Trimming cost V 2 bases and J 7 bases, with 22 bases left between them. The V gene's germline CDR1 is KGHDR and CDR2 SFDVKD. This CDR3 has 17 amino acids.

This clonotype appeared a few times. The chain carries TRBV12-3 or TRBV12-4 and TRBJ1-5; D gene ambiguous. The CDR3 totals 12 residues. Deletions cut 7 bases from V and 6 bases from J, with 10 bases between. This CDR3 reads CASKIGGQPQHF. Written as DNA, the CDR3 is TGTGCCAGCAAAATAGGTGGTCAGCCCCAGCATTTT.

This clonotype has a count of ten or more. The chain recombines TRBV4-3 with TRBJ1-4; D remains ambiguous. The CDR3 has 14 amino acids. The V end lost 1 base, the J end lost 7 bases, and 10 bases lay between the germline ends. Germline V lookup: CDR1 LGHNA, CDR2 YSLEER. DNA for the CDR3: TGCGCCAGCAGCCAAGTTGGAATCGGTGAAAAACTGTTTTTT. It specifies CASSQVGIGEKLFF.

This clonotype was found a few times. This chain links TRBV12-3 or TRBV12-4 with TRBJ2-7, with 7 bases that match TRBD1. V was pared by 6 bases and J by 2 bases, with 4 bases of the junction left unmatched. The CDR3 runs to 13 residues. The CDR3 DNA reads as TGTGCCAGCAGAATAGACAGGGCCTACGAGCAGTACTTC. It is translated as CASRIDRAYEQYF.

In this sample, this clonotype turned up a few times. The chain joins TRBV7-2 to TRBJ2-4, with D perhaps TRBD1 (5 bases). Germline V gene lookup returns CDR1 SGHTA and CDR2 FQGNSA. V was shortened by 2 bases and J by 2 bases, with 7 bases between the two germline ends. The CDR3 sequence is 14 residues long. In DNA, the CDR3 is TGTGCCAGCAGCTTACAGGGTTCCAAAAACATTCAGTACTTC. Protein sequence: CASSLQGSKNIQYF.

The table lists this clonotype with a few counts. The rearrangement joins TRBV2 to TRBJ2-7; TRBD1 agrees at 10 bases. The length of the CDR3 is 14 residues. Losses at the gene ends were 3 bases for V and 6 bases for J; bases not matched to a gene: 5. Germline values: CDR1 SNHLY, CDR2 FYNNEI. As DNA, the CDR3 is TGTGCCAGCAGTGACCCGGGACAGGGGTTCGAGCAGTACTTC. It translates to CASSDPGQGFEQYF.

This clonotype appeared a few times. This chain connects TRBV7-9 to TRBJ1-2; D is possibly TRBD1 (5 bases). This CDR3 has 13 residues. Germline assignment: CDR1 SEHNR and CDR2 FQNEAQ (reference sequence). V lost 6 bases, J lost 3 bases, and 11 bases lay in between. The CDR3 bases are TGTGCCAGCAGTCCTGAAGGGGACTATGGCTACACCTTC. Its translation is CASSPEGDYGYTF.

V usage is TRBV20-1 and J usage is TRBJ1-5; D is possibly TRBD1 (6 bases). The germline V and J ends were trimmed by 0 bases and 1 base, with 16 bases remaining between them. This CDR3 has 17 residues. Germline values: CDR1 DFQATT, CDR2 SNEGSKA (reference sequence). Written as DNA, the CDR3 is TGCAGTGCTAGAGACCCCAGGGGAACCAGCAGCAATCAGCCCCAGCATTTT. The encoded protein is CSARDPRGTSSNQPQHF.

This clonotype turned up a few times. The chain links TRBV28 to TRBJ1-5; D unclear. Trimming removed 2 bases from V and 3 bases from J, with 5 bases in between. Germline values: CDR1 MDHEN, CDR2 SYDVKM. The CDR3 is made up of 13 amino acids. The CDR3 is CASSLQFNQPQHF. The CDR3 coding sequence is TGTGCCAGCAGTTTACAGTTCAATCAGCCCCAGCATTTT.

This clonotype has just a few counts. This rearrangement joins TRBV6-1 to TRBJ2-3; D might be TRBD1 (6 bases). Germline V gives CDR1 MNHNS, CDR2 SASEGT. The CDR3 spans 13 residues. With 8 bases removed from V and 2 bases from J, the gap between germline ends came to 11 bases. This CDR3 is CASLAGDTDTQYF. The CDR3, as DNA: TGTGCCAGCCTGGCAGGGGACACAGATACGCAGTATTTT.

The table lists this clonotype with a few counts. The chain recombines TRBV27 with TRBJ2-2, with 7 bases fitting TRBD1. The CDR3 consists of 14 residues. The J segment lost 0 bases and the V segment lost 8 bases, leaving 3 bases of the junction unmatched. Germline CDR1 MNHEY, CDR2 SMNVEV (reference sequence). This CDR3 is CASLGQTNTGELFF. The CDR3 DNA sequence: TGTGCCAGCCTGGGACAGACGAACACCGGGGAGCTGTTTTTT.

This clonotype was counted ten times or more. The chain employs TRBV5-1 and TRBJ2-2; 9 bases agree with TRBD1. The CDR3 sequence is 16 residues long. Trimming removed 4 bases from V and 4 bases from J; junction bases left unmatched: 8. In germline, CDR1 is SGHRS, CDR2 YFSETQ. CDR3 sequence: CASSGQGPQGTGELFF. CDR3 bases: TGCGCCAGCAGCGGACAGGGGCCCCAGGGCACCGGGGAGCTGTTTTTT.